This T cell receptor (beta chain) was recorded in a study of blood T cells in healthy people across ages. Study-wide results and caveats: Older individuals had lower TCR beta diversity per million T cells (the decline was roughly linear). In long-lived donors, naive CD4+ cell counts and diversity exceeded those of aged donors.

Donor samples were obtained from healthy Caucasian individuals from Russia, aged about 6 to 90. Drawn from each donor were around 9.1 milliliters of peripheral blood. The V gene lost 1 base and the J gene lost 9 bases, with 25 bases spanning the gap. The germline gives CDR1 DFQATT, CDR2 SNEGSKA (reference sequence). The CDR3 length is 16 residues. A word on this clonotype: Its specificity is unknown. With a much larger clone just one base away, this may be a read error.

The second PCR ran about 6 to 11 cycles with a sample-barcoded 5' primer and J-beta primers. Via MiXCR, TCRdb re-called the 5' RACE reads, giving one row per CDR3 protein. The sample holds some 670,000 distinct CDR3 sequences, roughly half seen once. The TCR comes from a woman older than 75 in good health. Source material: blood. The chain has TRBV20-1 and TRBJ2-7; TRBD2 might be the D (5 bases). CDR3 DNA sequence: TGCAGTGCTAGAGTCTCACTCCGGGAACAGTTAAACGGGCAGTACTTC. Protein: CSARVSLREQLNGQYF.